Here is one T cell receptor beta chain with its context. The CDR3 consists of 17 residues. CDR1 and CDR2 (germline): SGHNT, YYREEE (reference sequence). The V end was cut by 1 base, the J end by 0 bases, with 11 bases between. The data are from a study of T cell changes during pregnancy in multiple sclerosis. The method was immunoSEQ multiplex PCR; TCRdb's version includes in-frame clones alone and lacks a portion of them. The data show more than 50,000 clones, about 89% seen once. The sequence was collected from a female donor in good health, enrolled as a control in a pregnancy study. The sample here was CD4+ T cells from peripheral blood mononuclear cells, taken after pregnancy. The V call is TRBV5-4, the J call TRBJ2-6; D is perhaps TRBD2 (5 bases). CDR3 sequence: CASSLRRGYSGANVLTF. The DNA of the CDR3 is TGTGCCAGCAGCTTGCGCCGGGGTTACTCTGGGGCCAACGTCCTGACTTTC.